The TCR beta chain under discussion was sequenced for a study of Graves' ophthalmopathy and Graves' hyperthyroidism. General study points: Thyroid clonotypes that were expanded above 0.001 frequency mostly also appeared in blood.

To note about this clonotype: Its antigen is undetermined.

V was trimmed by 3 bases and J by 7 bases, leaving 15 bases between them. The CDR3 runs to 14 residues. CDR1 is MNHNS and CDR2 is SASEGT in the germline V gene. The study amplified TCR beta CDR3 regions using RNA transcripts. HTBI-primed first-round RT-PCR preceded second-round multiplex PCR. TCRdb redid the calling of the multiplex PCR reads with MiXCR, one entry per CDR3 protein. The table has hundreds of thousands of distinct CDR3 sequences, 35% to 45% seen once. Patients were left out if they had other autoimmune diseases, uncontrolled infections, pregnancy or lactation. The sequence came from an adult man with Graves' ophthalmopathy. The specimen sequenced was peripheral blood. This rearrangement joins TRBV6-1 to TRBJ2-5, with D perhaps TRBD1 (5 bases). CDR3 in DNA: TGTGCCAGCAGTGAGGGCCTATTCCAGGGGACCCAGTACTTC. This encodes CASSEGLFQGTQYF.